This T cell receptor (beta chain) comes out of a study of blood T cells in healthy people across ages. In its sample, this clonotype was seen many times. Germline CDR1 reads MDHEN; CDR2 reads SYDVKM. The CDR3 sequence is 11 residues long. The V gene lost 4 bases and the J gene lost 5 bases, with 5 bases spanning the gap. A J-beta primer mix and a sample-barcoded 5' primer were used in a second PCR of about 7 to 12 cycles. TCRdb ran MiXCR on the 5' RACE reads and lists one entry per CDR3 protein. The table records about 680,000 distinct CDR3 sequences, 45% to 50% of them present only once. The TCR comes from a woman in her fifties or sixties in good health. The sequenced material came from blood. The chain uses TRBV28 and TRBJ2-5, with unresolved D. This chain's CDR3 is CASSSVETQYF. The CDR3 DNA is TGTGCCAGCAGTTCGGTTGAGACCCAGTACTTC.